Listed here are 8 T cell receptor beta chains from one sample, sequenced in a study of blood T cells in healthy people across ages. PCR was performed a second time for about 7 to 12 cycles using a sample-barcoded 5' primer and a J-beta primer mix. TCRdb analysed the 5' RACE reads with MiXCR anew, one entry per CDR3 protein. Here the sample spans approximately 820,000 distinct CDR3 sequences, 40% to 50% being singletons. The sample comprised blood. The receptor source for this set is a man in his sixties in good health.

The chain carries TRBV25-1 and TRBJ2-3, with D perhaps TRBD1 or TRBD2 (6 bases each). With 2 bases removed from V and 4 bases from J, the gap between germline ends came to 7 bases. The CDR3 is 13 amino acids. The germline V gene encodes CDR1 MGHDK and CDR2 SYGVNS. This chain's CDR3 is CASSEGGPDTQYF. CDR3 coding DNA: TGTGCCAGCAGTGAAGGGGGGCCAGATACGCAGTATTTT.

Many counts were recorded for this clonotype. This CDR3 is CASRAGTLEWGYTF. CDR3 nucleotide sequence: TGCGCCAGCAGAGCCGGGACCCTTGAATGGGGCTACACCTTC. The V call is TRBV5-1, the J call TRBJ1-2; possibly TRBD1 for D (5 bases). The CDR3 consists of 14 residues. Trimming took 5 bases from V and 8 from J, leaving 19 bases between them. In germline, CDR1 is SGHRS, CDR2 YFSETQ.

This clonotype was found a few times. The gene calls are TRBV12-3 or TRBV12-4 and TRBJ1-1; D gene unclear. The CDR3 loop spans 15 amino acids. With 5 bases removed from V and 1 base from J, the gap between germline ends came to 14 bases. In DNA, the CDR3 is TGTGCCAGCAGTCCGCAGCTCACCGGGAACACTGAAGCTTTCTTT. Amino acid sequence: CASSPQLTGNTEAFF.

The chain combines TRBV5-1 with TRBJ2-1; 9 bases match TRBD2. This CDR3 comprises 15 residues. Germline assignment: CDR1 SGHRS and CDR2 YFSETQ. V was pared by 7 bases and J by 6 bases, with 11 bases of the junction left unmatched. The CDR3 bases are TGCGCCAGCCTTGTGGGGACTAGCTTCACCAATGAGCAGTTCTTC. The encoded protein is CASLVGTSFTNEQFF.

The chain employs TRBV4-3 and TRBJ2-1, with no clear D. CDR1 and CDR2 from the germline V gene are LGHNA and YSLEER. The CDR3 contains 19 residues. Trimming cost V 2 bases and J 5 bases, with 25 bases left between them. The CDR3 DNA follows: TGCGCCAGCAGCCAAAGGGCTTTGGGCCTGCTAACGAATAACAATGAGCAGTTCTTC. Protein product: CASSQRALGLLTNNNEQFF.

The gene calls are TRBV28 and TRBJ2-7; D ambiguous. The CDR3 contains 12 residues. V was shortened by 6 bases and J by 1 base, with 7 bases between the two germline ends. In germline, CDR1 is MDHEN, CDR2 SYDVKM. This CDR3 reads CASRTRSYEQYF. CDR3 bases: TGTGCCAGCAGAACGCGTTCCTACGAGCAGTACTTC.

The chain has TRBV29-1 and TRBJ1-2; TRBD1 is a possible D gene (6 bases). Trimming removed 8 bases from V and 8 bases from J, with 18 bases in between. The germline CDR1 and CDR2 sequences are SQVTM and ANQGSEA. The CDR3 extends over 12 amino acids. The chain's CDR3 is CSSMMGGGGYTF. The CDR3 nucleotides are TGCAGCTCAATGATGGGGGGCGGCGGCTACACCTTC.

V is TRBV4-3 and J is TRBJ2-1; no definite D call. Germline V gene lookup returns CDR1 LGHNA and CDR2 YSLEER. Trimming took off 0 bases at V and 8 bases at J, with 14 bases between the two ends. This CDR3 region has 15 residues. CDR3 coding DNA: TGCGCCAGCAGCCAAGAAAAGCGACCGTGGGATGAGCAGTTCTTC. Protein: CASSQEKRPWDEQFF.